The clone carrying this T cell receptor (beta chain) rates as large. The antigen is unknown. Here immunoSEQ multiplex PCR was the method, and the copy in TCRdb shows in-frame clones only, minus some. The sample lists some 5,000 clones; approximately 79% were seen once. Germline V lookup: CDR1 SEHNR, CDR2 FQNEAQ (reference sequence). The CDR3 is 16 amino acids. J gave up 3 bases and V 4 bases, and 12 bases lay outside the gene matches. This specimen belongs to a study of immune evolution from preneoplasia to lung adenocarcinoma. Regarding the study as a whole: Top clone share appeared to fall from AAH through AIS, MIA, adenocarcinoma.

Source material: FFPE minimally invasive lung adenocarcinoma tissue. This TCR was recovered from a person aged 50-75 years with lung adenocarcinoma. This sequence joins TRBV7-9 and TRBJ2-7, with 7 bases that match TRBD2. CDR3: CASSSGERAGIYEQYF. CDR3 in DNA: TGTGCCAGCAGCTCAGGAGAGAGAGCGGGGATCTACGAGCAGTACTTC. Supplemented by reference TRBV7-9 and TRBJ2-7, the full variable domain reads DTGVSQNPRHKITKRGQNVTFRCDPISEHNRLYWYRQTLGQGPEFLTYFQNEAQLEKSRLLSDRFSAERPKGSFSTLEIQRTEQGDSAMYLCASSSGERAGIYEQYFGPGTRLTVT.